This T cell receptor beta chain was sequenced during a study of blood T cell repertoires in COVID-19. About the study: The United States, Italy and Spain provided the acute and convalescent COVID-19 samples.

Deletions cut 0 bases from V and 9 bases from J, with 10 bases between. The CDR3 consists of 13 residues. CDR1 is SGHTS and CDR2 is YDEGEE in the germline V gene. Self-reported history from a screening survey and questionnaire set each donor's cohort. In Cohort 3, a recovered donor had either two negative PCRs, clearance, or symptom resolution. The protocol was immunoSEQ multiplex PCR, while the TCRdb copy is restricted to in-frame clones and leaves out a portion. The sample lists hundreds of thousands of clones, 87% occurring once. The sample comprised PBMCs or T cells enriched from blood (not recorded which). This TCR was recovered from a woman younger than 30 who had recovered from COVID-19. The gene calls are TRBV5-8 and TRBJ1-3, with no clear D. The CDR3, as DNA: TGTGCCAGCAGCTTGGATGCGGGGAGCACCATATATTTT. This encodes CASSLDAGSTIYF.